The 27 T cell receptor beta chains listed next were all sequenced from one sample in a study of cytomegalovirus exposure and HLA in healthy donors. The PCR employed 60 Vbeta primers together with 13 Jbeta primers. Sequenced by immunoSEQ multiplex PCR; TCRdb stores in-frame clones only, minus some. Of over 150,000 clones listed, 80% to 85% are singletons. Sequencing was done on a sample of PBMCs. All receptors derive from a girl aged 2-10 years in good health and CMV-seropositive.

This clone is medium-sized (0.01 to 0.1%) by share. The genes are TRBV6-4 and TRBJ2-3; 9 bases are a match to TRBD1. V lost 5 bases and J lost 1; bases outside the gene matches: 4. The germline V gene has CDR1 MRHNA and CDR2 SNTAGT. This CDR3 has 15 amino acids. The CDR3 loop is CASSRTGDGTDTQYF. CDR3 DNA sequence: TGTGCCAGCAGTCGGACAGGGGATGGCACAGATACGCAGTATTTT.

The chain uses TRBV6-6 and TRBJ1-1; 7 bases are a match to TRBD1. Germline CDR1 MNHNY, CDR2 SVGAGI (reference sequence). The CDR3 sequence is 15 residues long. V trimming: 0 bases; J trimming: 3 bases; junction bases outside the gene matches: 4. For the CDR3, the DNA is TGTGCCAGCAGTTACTCGGAAGGGGGCTACACTGAAGCTTTCTTT. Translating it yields CASSYSEGGYTEAFF.

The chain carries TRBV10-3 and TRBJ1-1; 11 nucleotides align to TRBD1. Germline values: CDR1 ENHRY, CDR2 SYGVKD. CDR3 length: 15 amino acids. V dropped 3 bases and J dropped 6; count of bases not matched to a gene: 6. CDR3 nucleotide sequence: TGTGCCATCAGTGACCTAGGACAGGGGGCCGCTGAAGCTTTCTTT. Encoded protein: CAISDLGQGAAEAFF.

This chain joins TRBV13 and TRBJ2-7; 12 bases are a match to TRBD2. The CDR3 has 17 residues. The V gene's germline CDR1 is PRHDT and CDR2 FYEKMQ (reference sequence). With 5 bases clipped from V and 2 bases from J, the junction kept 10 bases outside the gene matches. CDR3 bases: TGTGCCAGCAGCACTCTGACTAGCGGGAGTGGGACCTACGAGCAGTACTTC. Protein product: CASSTLTSGSGTYEQYF.

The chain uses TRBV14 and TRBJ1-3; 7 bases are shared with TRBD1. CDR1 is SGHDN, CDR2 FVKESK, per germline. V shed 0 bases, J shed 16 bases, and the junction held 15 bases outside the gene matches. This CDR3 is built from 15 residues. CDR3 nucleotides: TGTGCCAGCAGCCAAGATTTCCCAGGGGGTGGCAAGTTGTATTTT. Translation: CASSQDFPGGGKLYF. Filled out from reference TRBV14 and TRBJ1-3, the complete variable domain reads EAGVTQFPSHSVIEKGQTVTLRCDPISGHDNLYWYRRVMGKEIKFLLHFVKESKQDESGMPNNRFLAERTGGTYSTLKVQPAELEDSGVYFCASSQDFPGGGKLYFGEGSWLTVV.

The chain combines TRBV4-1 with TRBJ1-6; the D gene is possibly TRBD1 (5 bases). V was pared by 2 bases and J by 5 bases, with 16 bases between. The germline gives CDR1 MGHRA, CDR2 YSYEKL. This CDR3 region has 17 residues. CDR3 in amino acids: CASSQPAGTQNNSPLHF. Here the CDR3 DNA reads TGCGCCAGCAGCCAACCGGCCGGGACTCAGAATAATTCACCCCTCCACTTT.

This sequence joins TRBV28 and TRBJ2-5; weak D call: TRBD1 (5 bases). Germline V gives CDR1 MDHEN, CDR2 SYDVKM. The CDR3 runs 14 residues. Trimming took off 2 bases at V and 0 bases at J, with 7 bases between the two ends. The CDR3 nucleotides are TGTGCCAGCAGTTTACCAGGGTACCAAGAGACCCAGTACTTC. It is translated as CASSLPGYQETQYF.

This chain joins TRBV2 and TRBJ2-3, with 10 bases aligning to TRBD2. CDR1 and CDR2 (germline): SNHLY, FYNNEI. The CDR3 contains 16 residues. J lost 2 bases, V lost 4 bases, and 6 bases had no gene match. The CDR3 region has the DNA TGTGCCAGCAGTGGGCGTAGCGGGAGGCCCACAGATACGCAGTATTTT. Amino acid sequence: CASSGRSGRPTDTQYF.

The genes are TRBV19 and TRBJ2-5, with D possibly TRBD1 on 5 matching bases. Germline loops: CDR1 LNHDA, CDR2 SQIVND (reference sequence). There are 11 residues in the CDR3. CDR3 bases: TGTGATAAAGCACAGGAAGAGACCCAGTACTTC. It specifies CDKAQEETQYF.

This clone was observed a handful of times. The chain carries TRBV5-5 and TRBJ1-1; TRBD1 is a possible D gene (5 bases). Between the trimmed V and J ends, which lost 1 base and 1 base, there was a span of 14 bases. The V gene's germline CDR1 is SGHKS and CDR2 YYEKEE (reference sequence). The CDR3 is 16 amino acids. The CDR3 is CASSLTAGGRNTEAFF. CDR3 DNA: TGTGCCAGCAGCTTGACTGCCGGGGGGAGGAACACTGAAGCTTTCTTT. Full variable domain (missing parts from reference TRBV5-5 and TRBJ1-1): DAGVTQSPTHLIKTRGQQVTLRCSPISGHKSVSWYQQVLGQGPQFIFQYYEKEERGRGNFPDRFSARQFPNYSSELNVNALLLGDSALYLCASSLTAGGRNTEAFFGQGTRLTVV.

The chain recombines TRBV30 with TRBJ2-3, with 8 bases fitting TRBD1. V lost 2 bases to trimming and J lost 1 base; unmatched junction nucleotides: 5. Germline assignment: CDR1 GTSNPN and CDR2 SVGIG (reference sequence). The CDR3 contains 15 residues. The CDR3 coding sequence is TGTGCCTGGAGTTCAGGGGGCACGGGCACAGATACGCAGTATTTT. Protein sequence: CAWSSGGTGTDTQYF. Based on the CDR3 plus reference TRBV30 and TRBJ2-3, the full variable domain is SQTIHQWPATLVQPVGSPLSLECTVEGTSNPNLYWYRQAAGRGLQLLFYSVGIGQISSEVPQNLSASRPQDRQFILSSKKLLLSDSGFYLCAWSSGGTGTDTQYFGPGTRLTVL.

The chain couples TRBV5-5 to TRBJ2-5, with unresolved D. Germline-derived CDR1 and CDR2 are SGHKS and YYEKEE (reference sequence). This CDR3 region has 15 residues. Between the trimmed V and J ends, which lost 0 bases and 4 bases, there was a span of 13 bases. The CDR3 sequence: CASSLVSLPGETQYF. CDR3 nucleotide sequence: TGTGCCAGCAGCTTGGTCTCGCTACCCGGAGAGACCCAGTACTTC.

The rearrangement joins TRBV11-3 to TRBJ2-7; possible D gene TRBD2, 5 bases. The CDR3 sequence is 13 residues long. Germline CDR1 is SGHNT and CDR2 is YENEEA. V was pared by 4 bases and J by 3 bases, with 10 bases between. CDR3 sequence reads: CASSSGDGYEQYF. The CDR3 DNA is TGTGCCAGCAGCTCCGGGGATGGCTACGAGCAGTACTTC.

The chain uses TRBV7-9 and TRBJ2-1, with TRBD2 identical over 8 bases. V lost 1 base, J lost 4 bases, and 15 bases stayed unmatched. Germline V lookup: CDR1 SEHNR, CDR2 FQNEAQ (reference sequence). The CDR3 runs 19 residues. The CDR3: CASSLEGREGLFIYNEQFF. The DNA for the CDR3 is TGTGCCAGCAGCTTAGAAGGCCGGGAGGGCCTCTTCATTTACAATGAGCAGTTCTTC.

The CDR3 DNA follows: TGTGCCAGCAGCGTAGAAGGAGGGACAGGGGGCTTTGGCTCCTACAATGAGCAGTTCTTC. Amino acids: CASSVEGGTGGFGSYNEQFF. The rearrangement joins TRBV9 to TRBJ2-1; the match to TRBD1 covers 12 bases. The germline V gene has CDR1 SGDLS and CDR2 YYNGEE. The CDR3 is 20 amino acids. J was trimmed by 0 bases and V by 0 bases; bases with no gene match: 10.

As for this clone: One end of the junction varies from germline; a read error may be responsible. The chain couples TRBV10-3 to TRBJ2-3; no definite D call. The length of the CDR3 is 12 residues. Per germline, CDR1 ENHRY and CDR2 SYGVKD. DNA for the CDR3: TGTGCCATCAGTGAGGGCACGGATACGCAGTATTTT. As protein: CAISEGTDTQYF.

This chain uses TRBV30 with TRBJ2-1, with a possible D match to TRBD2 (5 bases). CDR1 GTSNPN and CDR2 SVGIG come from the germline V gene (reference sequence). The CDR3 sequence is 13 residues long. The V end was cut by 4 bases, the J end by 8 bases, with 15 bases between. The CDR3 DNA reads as TGTGCCTGGATTGGAGGTAGCGTGCATGAGCAGTTCTTC. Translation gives CAWIGGSVHEQFF.

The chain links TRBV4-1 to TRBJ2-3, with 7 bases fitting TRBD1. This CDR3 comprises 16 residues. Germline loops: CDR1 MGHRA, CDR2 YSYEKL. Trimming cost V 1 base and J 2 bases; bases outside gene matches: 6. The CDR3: CASSQGRGLSTDTQYF. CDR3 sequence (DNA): TGCGCCAGCAGCCAAGGAAGGGGGCTCTCCACAGATACGCAGTATTTT.

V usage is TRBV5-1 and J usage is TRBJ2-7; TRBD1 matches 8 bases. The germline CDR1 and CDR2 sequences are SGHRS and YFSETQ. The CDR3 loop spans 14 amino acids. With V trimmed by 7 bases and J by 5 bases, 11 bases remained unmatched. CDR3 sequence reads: CASALGGQVHEQYF. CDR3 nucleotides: TGCGCCAGCGCACTAGGGGGACAGGTCCACGAGCAGTACTTC.

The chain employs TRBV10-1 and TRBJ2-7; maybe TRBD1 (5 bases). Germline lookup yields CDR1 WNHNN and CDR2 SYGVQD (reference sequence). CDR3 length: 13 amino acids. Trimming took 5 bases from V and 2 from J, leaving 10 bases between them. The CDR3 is CASSRQRAYEQYF. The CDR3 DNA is TGCGCCAGCAGTAGACAGCGAGCCTACGAGCAGTACTTC.

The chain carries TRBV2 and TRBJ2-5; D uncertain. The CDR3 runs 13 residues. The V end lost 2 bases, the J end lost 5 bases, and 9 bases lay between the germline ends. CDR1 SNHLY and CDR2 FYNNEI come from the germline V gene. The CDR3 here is CASSERVPETQYF. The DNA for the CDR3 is TGTGCCAGCAGTGAAAGAGTTCCGGAGACCCAGTACTTC.

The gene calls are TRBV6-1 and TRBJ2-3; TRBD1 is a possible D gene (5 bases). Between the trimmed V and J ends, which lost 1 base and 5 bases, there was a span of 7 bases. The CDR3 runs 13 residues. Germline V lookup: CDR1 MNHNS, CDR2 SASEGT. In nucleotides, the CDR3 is TGTGCCAGCAGTGAAGACCAGGGAGATACGCAGTATTTT. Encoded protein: CASSEDQGDTQYF.

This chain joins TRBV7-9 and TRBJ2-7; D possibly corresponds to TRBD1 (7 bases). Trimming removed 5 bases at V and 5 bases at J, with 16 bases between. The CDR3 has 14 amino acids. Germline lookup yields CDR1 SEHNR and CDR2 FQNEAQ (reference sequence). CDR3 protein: CASSRAQGGDEQYF. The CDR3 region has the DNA TGTGCCAGCAGCCGAGCCCAGGGGGGTGACGAGCAGTACTTC.

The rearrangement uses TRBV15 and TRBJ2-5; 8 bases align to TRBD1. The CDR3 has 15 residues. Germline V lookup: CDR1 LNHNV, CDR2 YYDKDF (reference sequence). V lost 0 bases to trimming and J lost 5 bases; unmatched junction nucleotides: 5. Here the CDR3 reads CATSRDQGAQETQYF. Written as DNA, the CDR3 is TGTGCCACCAGCAGAGATCAGGGGGCGCAGGAGACCCAGTACTTC.

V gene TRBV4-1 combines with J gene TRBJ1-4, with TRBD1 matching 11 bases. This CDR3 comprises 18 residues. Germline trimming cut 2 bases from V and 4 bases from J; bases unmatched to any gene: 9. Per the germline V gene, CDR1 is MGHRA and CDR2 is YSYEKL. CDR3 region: CASSQRTGGGLVNEKLFF. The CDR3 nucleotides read TGCGCCAGCAGCCAACGGACAGGGGGCGGACTAGTTAATGAAAAACTGTTTTTT.

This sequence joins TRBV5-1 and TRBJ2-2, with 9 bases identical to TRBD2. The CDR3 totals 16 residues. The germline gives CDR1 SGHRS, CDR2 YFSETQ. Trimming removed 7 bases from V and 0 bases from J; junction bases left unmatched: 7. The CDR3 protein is CASGSGSGANTGELFF. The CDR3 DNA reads TGCGCCAGCGGTAGCGGGAGTGGGGCGAACACCGGGGAGCTGTTTTTT.

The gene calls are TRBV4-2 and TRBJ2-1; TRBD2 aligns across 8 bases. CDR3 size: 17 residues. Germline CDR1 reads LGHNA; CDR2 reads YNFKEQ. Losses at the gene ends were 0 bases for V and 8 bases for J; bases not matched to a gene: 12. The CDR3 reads CASSQDSEAGVDDEQFF. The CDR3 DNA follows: TGTGCCAGCAGCCAAGATAGCGAAGCGGGAGTCGATGATGAGCAGTTCTTC.